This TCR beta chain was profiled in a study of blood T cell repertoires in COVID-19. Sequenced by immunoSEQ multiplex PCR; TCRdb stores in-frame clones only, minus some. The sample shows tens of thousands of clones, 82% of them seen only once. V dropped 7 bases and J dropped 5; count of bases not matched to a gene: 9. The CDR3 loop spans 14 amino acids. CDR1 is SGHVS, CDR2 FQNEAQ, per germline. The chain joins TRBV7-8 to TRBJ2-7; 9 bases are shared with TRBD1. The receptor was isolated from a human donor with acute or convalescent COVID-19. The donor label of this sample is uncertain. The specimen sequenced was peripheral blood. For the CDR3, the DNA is TGTGCCAGCACCGGACAGGGGCCCCTGGACGAGCAGTACTTC. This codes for CASTGQGPLDEQYF.